The rows below give T cell receptor beta chains drawn from one sample of a study of T cells in Graves' hyperthyroidism and ophthalmopathy. TCRdb re-analysed the multiplex PCR reads in MiXCR, keeping a single row per CDR3 protein. The sample includes some 770,000 distinct CDR3 sequences, about 16% of them seen just once. Sequenced sample: blood. The receptor source for this set is a man aged 18-30 years with Graves' hyperthyroidism. CDR3s include the opening cysteine and the closing phenylalanine or tryptophan. A D gene is named only where the DNA matches it firmly. Expanded clones are given a class, and other clones once, few, many or no size at all.

j_call cdr3_length clone_size v_call d_call cdr3_aa cdr3_nt
TRBJ1-1 18 many TRBV25-1 TRBD1 CASSEYLGDRGMNTEAFF TGTGCCAGCAGTGAATATTTGGGAGACAGGGGAATGAACACTGAAGCTTTCTTT
TRBJ2-7 13 NA TRBV19 TRBD2 CASSAGLADEQYF TGTGCCAGTAGTGCGGGACTAGCCGACGAGCAGTACTTC
TRBJ2-7 13 many TRBV20-1 TRBD1 CSARTGVSYEQYF TGCAGTGCTAGGACAGGGGTTTCGTACGAGCAGTACTTC
TRBJ2-3 15 many TRBV5-4 NA CASSLAQGLTDTQYF TGTGCCAGCAGCTTGGCGCAGGGCCTCACAGATACGCAGTATTTT
TRBJ2-5 15 NA TRBV19 TRBD2 CASTRLAGDQETQYF TGTGCCAGTACCAGACTAGCGGGAGACCAAGAGACCCAGTACTTC
TRBJ2-7 15 many TRBV7-2 TRBD1 CASSLAGGFAYEQYF TGTGCCAGCAGCCTTGCAGGGGGTTTCGCCTACGAGCAGTACTTC
TRBJ2-3 16 NA TRBV29-1 TRBD2 CSVVASGRRGPDTQYF TGCAGCGTTGTGGCTAGCGGGAGACGGGGCCCAGATACGCAGTATTTT
TRBJ2-2 15 few TRBV27 TRBD2 CASTARGRDTGELFF TGTGCCAGCACAGCAAGAGGGAGGGACACCGGGGAGCTGTTTTTT
TRBJ2-7 13 NA TRBV20-1 TRBD2 CSATKTSPGEQYF TGCAGTGCAACTAAGACTAGCCCCGGCGAGCAGTACTTC
TRBJ2-7 14 many TRBV12-5 TRBD1 CASGGTGIPYEQYF TGTGCTAGTGGGGGGACAGGGATCCCCTACGAGCAGTACTTC
TRBJ2-2 15 many TRBV10-3 TRBD2 CAISKSGRKDGELFF TGTGCCATCAGTAAGAGCGGGAGAAAGGACGGGGAGCTGTTTTTT
TRBJ2-6 13 few TRBV6-1 NA CASRAAGANVLTF TGTGCCAGCCGGGCTGCTGGGGCCAACGTCCTGACTTTC
TRBJ2-5 14 many TRBV28 NA CASSHIGLGKTQYF TGTGCCAGCAGCCATATTGGTCTTGGAAAGACCCAGTACTTC
TRBJ1-5 15 NA TRBV7-2 NA CASSLPGPLNQPQHF TGTGCCAGCAGCTTGCCGGGACCCCTCAATCAGCCCCAGCATTTT
TRBJ1-5 17 few TRBV27 NA CASSVYPPPPPSKPQHF TGTGCCAGCAGTGTATATCCCCCCCCCCCCCCCTCGAAGCCCCAGCATTTT
TRBJ2-1 15 many TRBV6-1 TRBD2 CASSRYGTSSNEQFF TGTGCCAGCAGTAGGTACGGGACTAGCTCCAATGAGCAGTTCTTC
TRBJ2-2 16 NA TRBV5-6 TRBD1 CASSLITQGDTGELFF TGTGCCAGCAGCTTAATCACCCAGGGGGACACCGGGGAGCTGTTTTTT
TRBJ1-1 12 many TRBV20-1 NA CSAPEGSTEAFF TGCAGTGCCCCAGAGGGGAGCACTGAAGCTTTCTTT
TRBJ2-7 14 few TRBV19 TRBD2 CASAWTSGRDEQYF TGTGCCAGCGCTTGGACTAGCGGGAGAGACGAGCAGTACTTC
TRBJ1-5 16 many TRBV2 NA CASSELGRGSNQPQHF TGTGCCAGCAGTGAATTGGGCAGGGGCAGCAATCAGCCCCAGCATTTT
TRBJ1-2 17 many TRBV27 TRBD1 CASSFKPGQGQGGGYTF TGTGCCAGCAGTTTCAAACCGGGACAGGGGCAGGGGGGTGGCTACACCTTC
TRBJ2-7 14 many TRBV5-5 NA CASSWDFESYEQYF TGTGCCAGCAGCTGGGACTTCGAGTCCTACGAGCAGTACTTC
TRBJ1-2 15 NA TRBV6-1 NA CASTWGPAGNYGYTF TGTGCCAGCACCTGGGGGCCCGCAGGGAACTATGGCTACACCTTC
TRBJ2-5 13 few TRBV20-1 TRBD1 CSARGQGRETQYF TGCAGTGCTAGAGGACAGGGTCGAGAGACCCAGTACTTC
TRBJ1-5 13 NA TRBV9 NA CASSVGAAQPQHF TGTGCCAGCAGCGTCGGGGCTGCCCAGCCCCAGCATTTT
TRBJ2-5 13 few TRBV27 TRBD2 CATRGGNGETQYF TGTGCCACCCGGGGGGGGAATGGGGAGACCCAGTACTTC
TRBJ2-2 13 many TRBV2 NA CASRPTLTGELFF TGTGCCAGCAGGCCTACGCTGACCGGGGAGCTGTTTTTT
TRBJ2-1 15 many TRBV6-2/TRBV6-3 NA CASYTDRRSYNEQFF TGTGCCAGCTATACTGATCGACGCTCCTACAATGAGCAGTTCTTC
TRBJ2-1 17 NA TRBV14 TRBD2 CASSPRRAGGPYNEQFF TGTGCCAGCAGCCCCCGCCGGGCGGGGGGACCCTACAATGAGCAGTTCTTC
TRBJ2-1 16 NA TRBV11-3 NA CASSTPWGGWSNEQFF TGTGCCAGCAGCACACCCTGGGGCGGGTGGAGTAATGAGCAGTTCTTC